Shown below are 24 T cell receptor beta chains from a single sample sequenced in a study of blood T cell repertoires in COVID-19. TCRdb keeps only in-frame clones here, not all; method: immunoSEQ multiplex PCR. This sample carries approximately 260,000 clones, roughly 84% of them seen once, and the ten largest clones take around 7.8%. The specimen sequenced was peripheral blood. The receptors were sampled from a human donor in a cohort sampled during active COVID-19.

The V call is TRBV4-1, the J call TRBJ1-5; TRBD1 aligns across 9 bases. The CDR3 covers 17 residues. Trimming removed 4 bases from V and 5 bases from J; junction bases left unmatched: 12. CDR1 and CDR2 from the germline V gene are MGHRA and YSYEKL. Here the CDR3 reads CASSRESTGGWDQPQHF. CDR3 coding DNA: TGCGCCAGCAGCCGAGAGTCGACAGGGGGTTGGGATCAGCCCCAGCATTTT.

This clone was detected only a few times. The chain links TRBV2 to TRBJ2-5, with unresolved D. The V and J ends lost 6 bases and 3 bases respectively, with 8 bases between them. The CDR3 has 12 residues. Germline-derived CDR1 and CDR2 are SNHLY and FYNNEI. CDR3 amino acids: CASSRVEETQYF. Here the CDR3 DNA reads TGTGCCAGCAGCCGAGTCGAAGAGACCCAGTACTTC.

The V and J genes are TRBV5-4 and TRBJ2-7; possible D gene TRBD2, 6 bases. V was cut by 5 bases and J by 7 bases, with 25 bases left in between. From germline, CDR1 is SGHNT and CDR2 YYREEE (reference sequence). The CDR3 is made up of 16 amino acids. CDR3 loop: CASRSRDGTRVMEQYF. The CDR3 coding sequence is TGTGCCAGCAGATCACGAGATGGGACTCGGGTTATGGAGCAGTACTTC.

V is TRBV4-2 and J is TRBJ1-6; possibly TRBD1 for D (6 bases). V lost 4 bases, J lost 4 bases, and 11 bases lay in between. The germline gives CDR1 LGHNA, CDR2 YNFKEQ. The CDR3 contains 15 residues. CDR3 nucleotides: TGTGCCAGCAGCCCGCCCGGACAGTATAATTCACCCCTCCACTTT. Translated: CASSPPGQYNSPLHF.

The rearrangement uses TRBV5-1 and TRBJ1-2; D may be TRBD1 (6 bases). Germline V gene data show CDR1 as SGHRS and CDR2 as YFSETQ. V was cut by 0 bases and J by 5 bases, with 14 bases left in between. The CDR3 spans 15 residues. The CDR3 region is CASSLEPTGTYGYTF. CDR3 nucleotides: TGCGCCAGCAGCTTGGAACCGACAGGTACTTATGGCTACACCTTC.

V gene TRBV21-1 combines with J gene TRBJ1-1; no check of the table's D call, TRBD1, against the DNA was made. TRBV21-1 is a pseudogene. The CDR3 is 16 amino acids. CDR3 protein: CASSPDRPTMNTEAFF. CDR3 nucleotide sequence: TGTGCCAGCAGTCCCGACAGGCCGACAATGAACACTGAAGCTTTCTTT.

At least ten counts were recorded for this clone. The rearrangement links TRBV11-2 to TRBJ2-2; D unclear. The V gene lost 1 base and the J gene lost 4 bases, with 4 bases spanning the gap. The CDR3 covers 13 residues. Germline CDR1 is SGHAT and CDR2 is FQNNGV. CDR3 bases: TGTGCCAGCAGCTTAGTCAGCACCGGGGAGCTGTTTTTT. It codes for CASSLVSTGELFF.

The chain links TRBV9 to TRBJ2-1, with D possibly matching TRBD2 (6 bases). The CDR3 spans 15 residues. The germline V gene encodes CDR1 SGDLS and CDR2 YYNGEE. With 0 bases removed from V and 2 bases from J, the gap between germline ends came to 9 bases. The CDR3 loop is CASSVDERAYNEQFF. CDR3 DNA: TGTGCCAGCAGCGTAGACGAGCGGGCCTACAATGAGCAGTTCTTC.

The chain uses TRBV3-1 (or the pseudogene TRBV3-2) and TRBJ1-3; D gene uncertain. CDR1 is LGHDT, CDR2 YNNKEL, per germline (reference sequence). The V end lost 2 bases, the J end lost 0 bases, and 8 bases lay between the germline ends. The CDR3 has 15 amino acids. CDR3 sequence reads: CASSQTRSSGNTIYF. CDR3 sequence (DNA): TGTGCCAGCAGCCAAACACGGAGCTCTGGAAACACCATATATTTT.

CDR3 sequence: CASSLAAGGRTGELFF. CDR3 DNA sequence: TGCGCCAGCAGCTTGGCGGCGGGGGGGCGAACCGGGGAGCTGTTTTTT. This sequence joins TRBV5-1 and TRBJ2-2, with 9 bases that match TRBD2. Trimming at V came to 0 bases and at J to 5 bases, leaving 5 bases not matched to a gene. The CDR3 is 16 amino acids. Germline loops: CDR1 SGHRS, CDR2 YFSETQ.

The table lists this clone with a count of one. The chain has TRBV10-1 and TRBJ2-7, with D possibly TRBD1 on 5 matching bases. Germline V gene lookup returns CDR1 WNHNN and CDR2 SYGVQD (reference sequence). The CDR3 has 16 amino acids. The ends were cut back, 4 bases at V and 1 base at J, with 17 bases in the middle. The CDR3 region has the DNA TGCGCCAGCAGTGTTCGAGACAGCTCAATTTCCTACGAGCAGTACTTC. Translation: CASSVRDSSISYEQYF.

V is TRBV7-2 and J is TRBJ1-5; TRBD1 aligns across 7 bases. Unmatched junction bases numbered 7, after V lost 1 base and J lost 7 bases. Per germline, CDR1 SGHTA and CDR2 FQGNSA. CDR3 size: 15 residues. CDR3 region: CASSLDRGREQPQHF. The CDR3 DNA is TGTGCCAGCAGCTTAGACAGGGGAAGGGAACAGCCCCAGCATTTT.

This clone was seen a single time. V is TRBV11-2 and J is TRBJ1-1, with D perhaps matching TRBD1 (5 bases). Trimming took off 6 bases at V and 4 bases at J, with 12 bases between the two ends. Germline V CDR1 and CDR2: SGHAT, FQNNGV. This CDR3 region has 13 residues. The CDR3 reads CASSGHAVTEAFF. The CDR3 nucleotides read TGTGCCAGCAGTGGACATGCGGTCACTGAAGCTTTCTTT.

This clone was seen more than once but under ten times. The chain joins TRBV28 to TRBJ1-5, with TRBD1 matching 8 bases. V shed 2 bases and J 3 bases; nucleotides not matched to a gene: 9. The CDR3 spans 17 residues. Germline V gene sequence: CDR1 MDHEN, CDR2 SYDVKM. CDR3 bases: TGTGCCAGCAGTTTAACAGGGGGTATCCGTATCAATCAGCCCCAGCATTTT. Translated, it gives CASSLTGGIRINQPQHF.

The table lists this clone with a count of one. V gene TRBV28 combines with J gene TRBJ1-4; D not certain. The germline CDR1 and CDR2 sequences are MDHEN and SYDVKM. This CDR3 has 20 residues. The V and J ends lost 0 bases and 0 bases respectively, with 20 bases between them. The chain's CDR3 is CASSLWGSRAQTATNEKLFF. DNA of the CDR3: TGTGCCAGCAGTTTATGGGGGTCGAGGGCTCAGACGGCAACTAATGAAAAACTGTTTTTT.

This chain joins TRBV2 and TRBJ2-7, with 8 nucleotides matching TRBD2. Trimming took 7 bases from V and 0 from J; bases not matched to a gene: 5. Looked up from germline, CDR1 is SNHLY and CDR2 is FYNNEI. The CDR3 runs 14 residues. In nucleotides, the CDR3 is TGTGCCAGCACGTCCGGGAGGGGCTCCTACGAGCAGTACTTC. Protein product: CASTSGRGSYEQYF.

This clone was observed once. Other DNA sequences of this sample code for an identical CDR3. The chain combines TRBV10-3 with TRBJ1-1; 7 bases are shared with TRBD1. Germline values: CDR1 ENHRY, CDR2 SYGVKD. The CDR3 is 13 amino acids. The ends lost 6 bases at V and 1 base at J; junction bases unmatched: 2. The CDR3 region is CAISGTENTEAFF. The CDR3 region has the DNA TGTGCCATCAGCGGGACAGAGAACACTGAAGCTTTCTTT.

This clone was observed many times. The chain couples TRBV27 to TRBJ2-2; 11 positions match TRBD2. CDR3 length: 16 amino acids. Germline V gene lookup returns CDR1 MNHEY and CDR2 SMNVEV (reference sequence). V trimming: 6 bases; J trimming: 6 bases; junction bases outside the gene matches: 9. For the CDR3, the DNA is TGTGCCAGCAGGACAATAGCGGGGGGGCCCCCCGGGGAGCTGTTTTTT. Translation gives CASRTIAGGPPGELFF.

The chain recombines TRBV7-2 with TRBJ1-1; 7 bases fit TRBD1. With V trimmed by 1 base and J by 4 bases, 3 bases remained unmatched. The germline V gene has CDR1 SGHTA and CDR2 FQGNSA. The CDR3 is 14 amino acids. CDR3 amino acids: CASSLVQGSTEAFF. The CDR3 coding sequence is TGTGCCAGCAGCTTAGTACAGGGGAGCACTGAAGCTTTCTTT.

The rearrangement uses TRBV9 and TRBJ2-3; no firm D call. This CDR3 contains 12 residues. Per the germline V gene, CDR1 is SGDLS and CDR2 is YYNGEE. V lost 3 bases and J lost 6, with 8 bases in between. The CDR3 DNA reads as TGTGCCAGCAGCGCGGCCGGGGATACGCAGTATTTT. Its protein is CASSAAGDTQYF.

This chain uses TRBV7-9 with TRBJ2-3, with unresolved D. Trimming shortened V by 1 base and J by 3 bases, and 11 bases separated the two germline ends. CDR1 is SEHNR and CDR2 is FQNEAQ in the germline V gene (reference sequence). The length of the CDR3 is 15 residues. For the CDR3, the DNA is TGTGCCAGCAGCTTAGGTGGGCTCACAACAGATACGCAGTATTTT. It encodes CASSLGGLTTDTQYF.

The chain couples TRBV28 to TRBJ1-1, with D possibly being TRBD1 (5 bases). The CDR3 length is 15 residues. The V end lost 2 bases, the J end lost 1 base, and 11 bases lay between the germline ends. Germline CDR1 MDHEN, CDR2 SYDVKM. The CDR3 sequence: CASSLGHTGNTEAFF. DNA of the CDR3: TGTGCCAGCAGTTTAGGCCACACAGGGAACACTGAAGCTTTCTTT.

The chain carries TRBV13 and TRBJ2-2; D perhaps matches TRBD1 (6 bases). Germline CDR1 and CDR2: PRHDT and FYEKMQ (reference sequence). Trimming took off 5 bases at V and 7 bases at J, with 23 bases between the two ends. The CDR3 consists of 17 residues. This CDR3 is CASSALRGRKGGGELFF. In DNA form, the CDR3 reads TGTGCCAGCAGCGCCCTACGCGGGCGAAAAGGGGGCGGGGAGCTGTTTTTT.

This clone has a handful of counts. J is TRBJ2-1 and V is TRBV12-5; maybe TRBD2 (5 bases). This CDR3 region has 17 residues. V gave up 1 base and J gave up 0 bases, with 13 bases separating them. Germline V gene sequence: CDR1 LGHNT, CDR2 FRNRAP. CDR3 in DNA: TGTGCTAGTGGTTTGGAACTAGTTACTTTCTCCTACAATGAGCAGTTCTTC. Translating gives CASGLELVTFSYNEQFF.